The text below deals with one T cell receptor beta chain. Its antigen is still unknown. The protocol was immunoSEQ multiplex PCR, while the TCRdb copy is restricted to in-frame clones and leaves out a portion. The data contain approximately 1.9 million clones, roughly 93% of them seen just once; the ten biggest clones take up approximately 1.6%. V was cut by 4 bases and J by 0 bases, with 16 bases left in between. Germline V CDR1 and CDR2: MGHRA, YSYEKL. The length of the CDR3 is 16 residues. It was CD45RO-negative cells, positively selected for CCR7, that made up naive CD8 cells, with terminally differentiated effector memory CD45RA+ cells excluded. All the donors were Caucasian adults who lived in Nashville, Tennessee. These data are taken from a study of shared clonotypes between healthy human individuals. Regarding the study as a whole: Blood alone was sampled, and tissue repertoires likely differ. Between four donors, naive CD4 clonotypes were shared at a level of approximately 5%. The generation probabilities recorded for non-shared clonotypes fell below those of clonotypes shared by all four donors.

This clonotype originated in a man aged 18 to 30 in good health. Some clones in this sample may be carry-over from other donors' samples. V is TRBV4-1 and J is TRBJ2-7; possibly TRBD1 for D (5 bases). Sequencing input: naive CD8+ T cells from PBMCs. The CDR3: CASSRPQGASSYEQYF. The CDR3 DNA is TGCGCCAGCAGCCGTCCACAAGGGGCCAGCTCCTACGAGCAGTACTTC.